These 5 T cell receptor beta chains share one sample of origin, sequenced in a study of Graves' ophthalmopathy and Graves' hyperthyroidism. RNA transcripts were the source from which TCR beta CDR3 regions were amplified. First-round RT-PCR with HTBI primers preceded a second-round multiplex PCR. TCRdb reprocessed the multiplex PCR reads via MiXCR and lists one record per CDR3 protein. The sample lists hundreds of thousands of distinct CDR3 sequences; more than 20% were seen once. Source material: peripheral blood. These receptors originate from a woman aged 18-30 years with stable Graves' hyperthyroidism.

This clonotype was picked up many times. The chain links TRBV15 to TRBJ2-5, with D perhaps matching TRBD2 (6 bases). The CDR3 is 15 amino acids. The germline V gene encodes CDR1 LNHNV and CDR2 YYDKDF (reference sequence). The ends were cut back, 1 base at V and 3 bases at J, with 12 bases in the middle. The chain's CDR3 is CATSRAGRTKETQYF. The DNA of the CDR3 is TGTGCCACCAGCAGAGCGGGGAGGACGAAAGAGACCCAGTACTTC. Filled out from reference TRBV15 and TRBJ2-5, the complete variable domain reads DAMVIQNPRYQVTQFGKPVTLSCSQTLNHNVMYWYQQKSSQAPKLLFHYYDKDFNNEADTPDNFQSRRPNTSFCFLDIRSPGLGDTAMYLCATSRAGRTKETQYFGPGTRLLVL.

This clonotype was seen many times. The gene calls are TRBV6-5 and TRBJ2-7; 7 bases align to TRBD1. There are 15 residues in the CDR3. V lost 0 bases and J lost 3; bases outside the gene matches: 5. Germline lookup yields CDR1 MNHEY and CDR2 SVGAGI. CDR3 protein: CASSYSGTAHYEQYF. As DNA, the CDR3 is TGTGCCAGCAGTTACTCGGGGACAGCTCACTACGAGCAGTACTTC.

The chain links TRBV30 to TRBJ2-3, with 7 positions matching TRBD2. There are 18 residues in the CDR3. Trimming cost V 3 bases and J 4 bases; bases outside gene matches: 19. Germline V lookup: CDR1 GTSNPN, CDR2 SVGIG (reference sequence). CDR3 bases: TGTGCCTGGAGCGCAGTGGGACGTCTAGCGGAAAGCGCAGATACGCAGTATTTT. This encodes CAWSAVGRLAESADTQYF.

This clonotype was seen ten or more times. This chain links TRBV27 with TRBJ2-5, with TRBD2 matching 8 bases. V dropped 3 bases and J dropped 5; count of bases not matched to a gene: 5. Germline assignment: CDR1 MNHEY and CDR2 SMNVEV (reference sequence). The CDR3 runs 14 residues. The CDR3, as DNA: TGTGCCAGCAGTTTTCGCACGGGGGGGGAGACCCAGTACTTC. As protein: CASSFRTGGETQYF.

This clonotype was counted ten times or more. This chain connects TRBV9 to TRBJ2-5; possibly TRBD2 for D (5 bases). Trimming shortened V by 0 bases and J by 2 bases, and 17 bases separated the two germline ends. The germline V gene has CDR1 SGDLS and CDR2 YYNGEE. The CDR3 is 17 residues long. CDR3 bases: TGTGCCAGCAGCGTAGCCCTGGAAGGGCCGGGGCAAGAGACCCAGTACTTC. Residues: CASSVALEGPGQETQYF.